The clone carrying this T cell receptor beta chain was counted a single time. Germline loops: CDR1 LGHDT, CDR2 YNNKEL (reference sequence). The CDR3 has 16 residues. With 4 bases clipped from V and 5 bases from J, the junction kept 12 bases outside the gene matches. The source of the sample is a study of blood T cell repertoires in COVID-19. Study summary: Samples came from the United States, Italy and Spain, spanning acute and convalescent COVID-19. The analysed material was cDNA or gDNA that came from T cells, B-cell-depleted T cells, or PBMCs.

In the source study's methods: Using reference gene primer amplification, nucleated cell counts were estimated. TCRdb's table, derived via immunoSEQ multiplex PCR, lists solely in-frame clones and lacks some. Clonal size and the V and J genes are those of that table, whereas D and trimming came from the DNA. The sample consists of 210,000 or so clones, roughly 84% of them appearing once. The J gene is TRBJ2-5, the V gene TRBV3-1 (or the pseudogene TRBV3-2), with TRBD1 identical over 8 bases. The sequencing input was peripheral blood. The receptor comes from a woman in her thirties or forties who had recovered from COVID-19. The CDR3 reads CASSPRESRGRETQYF. CDR3 bases: TGTGCCAGCAGCCCCAGAGAAAGCAGGGGGCGTGAGACCCAGTACTTC.